The clone carrying this TCR beta chain was picked up one time. The PCR ran on 60 Vbeta and 13 Jbeta primers. Only in-frame clones appear in the TCRdb table, and some are missing; sequencing was by immunoSEQ multiplex PCR. The sample lists about 200,000 clones, approximately 80% occurring once. These data belong to a study of cytomegalovirus exposure and HLA in healthy donors. CDR1 and CDR2 (germline): MNHEY, SMNVEV (reference sequence). This CDR3 has 14 residues. V is TRBV27 and J is TRBJ2-5; TRBD1 matches 10 bases. The J call may be in error: the DNA end matches TRBJ2-7 better. This TCR was recovered from a male donor in good health and CMV-seronegative. Material for sequencing was PBMCs. In nucleotides, the CDR3 is TGTGCCAGCAGTTCCCGGGACAGGGGATACGAGCAGTACTTC. Amino acid sequence: CASSSRDRGYEQYF.